The rows below give T cell receptor beta chains drawn from one sample of a study of CD8 T cells in ankylosing spondylitis. TCRdb independently ran MiXCR on the 5' RACE reads; one entry per CDR3 protein. The table includes hundreds of thousands of distinct CDR3 sequences, about an eighth detected once. Sequencing input: blood, either unsorted or a sorted T cell fraction (not recorded which). The receptors stem from a male donor with ankylosing spondylitis. Each CDR3 is given with its conserved first and last residue. Fields, in order: D gene, J gene, clone size, V gene, CDR3 protein, CDR3 DNA. The D gene is left open where the match is weak. Clone size appears in some rows only: once, few, many, or a class for an expanded clone.

. | TRBJ2-5 | . | TRBV24-1 | CATSDSRDRQETQYF | TGTGCCACCAGTGACAGCCGTGACAGACAAGAGACCCAGTACTTC
. | TRBJ2-3 | few | TRBV10-1 | CASSEYDLTDTQYF | TGCGCCAGCAGTGAGTATGATCTCACAGATACGCAGTATTTT
. | TRBJ2-7 | few | TRBV20-1 | CSARDGGRDYEQYF | TGCAGTGCTAGAGATGGGGGTAGGGACTACGAGCAGTACTTC
TRBD2 | TRBJ2-1 | many | TRBV12-3/TRBV12-4 | CASSQLAGTYNEQFF | TGTGCCAGCAGTCAACTAGCGGGGACCTACAATGAGCAGTTCTTC
TRBD1 | TRBJ1-1 | . | TRBV27 | CASSKPGQGYTEAFF | TGTGCCAGCAGTAAGCCGGGACAGGGGTACACTGAAGCTTTCTTT
. | TRBJ1-5 | few | TRBV12-3/TRBV12-4 | CASRQVNNQPQHF | TGTGCCAGCAGACAGGTCAATAATCAGCCCCAGCATTTT
. | TRBJ2-6 | many | TRBV12-3/TRBV12-4 | CASSEGGGANVLTF | TGTGCCAGCAGTGAGGGCGGGGGGGCCAACGTCCTGACTTTC
. | TRBJ2-5 | few | TRBV3-1 | CASSHPGGETQYF | TGTGCCAGCAGCCATCCTGGAGGGGAGACCCAGTACTTC
. | TRBJ1-3 | many | TRBV13 | CASSLYSGNTIYF | TGTGCCAGCAGCTTGTACTCTGGAAACACCATATATTTT
. | TRBJ2-3 | . | TRBV7-9 | CASSQPDSGYATDTQYF | TGTGCCAGCAGCCAACCCGATAGCGGATACGCCACAGATACGCAGTATTTT
. | TRBJ2-5 | many | TRBV29-1 | CSVDRQTQYF | TGCAGCGTTGATAGGCAGACCCAGTACTTC
TRBD2 | TRBJ2-1 | many | TRBV20-1 | CSASGGGNEQFF | TGCAGTGCTAGCGGGGGGGGTAATGAGCAGTTCTTC
TRBD1 | TRBJ1-2 | many | TRBV5-5 | CASSSWGQKPNYGYTF | TGTGCCAGCAGCTCCTGGGGACAGAAGCCTAACTATGGCTACACCTTC
TRBD2 | TRBJ2-1 | . | TRBV18 | CASSPLAGEGEQFF | TGTGCCAGCTCACCACTAGCGGGAGAGGGTGAGCAGTTCTTC
TRBD2 | TRBJ2-1 | few | TRBV10-3 | CAISNGTSRGNEQFF | TGTGCCATCAGTAACGGGACTAGCAGGGGAAATGAGCAGTTCTTC
TRBD1 | TRBJ2-3 | once | TRBV2 | CASISSGTGKVDTQYF | TGTGCCAGCATTTCATCGGGGACAGGGAAGGTAGATACGCAGTATTTT
. | TRBJ1-1 | few | TRBV5-1 | CASSSPDRQPGAFF | TGCGCCAGCAGTTCCCCAGATCGACAGCCGGGAGCTTTCTTT
. | TRBJ1-1 | . | TRBV7-9 | CASSGTGSMNTEAFF | TGTGCCAGCAGCGGAACAGGGTCCATGAACACTGAAGCTTTCTTT
. | TRBJ2-1 | few | TRBV18 | CASSPSGTVYNEQFF | TGTGCCAGCTCACCCTCCGGGACGGTTTACAATGAGCAGTTCTTC
TRBD2 | TRBJ2-1 | . | TRBV6-5 | CASSYAGGYSSYNEQFF | TGTGCCAGCAGTTACGCGGGGGGTTACTCCTCCTACAATGAGCAGTTCTTC
TRBD2 | TRBJ2-3 | . | TRBV7-2 | CASSFQPGLESTDTQYF | TGTGCCAGCAGCTTTCAACCGGGACTAGAAAGCACAGATACGCAGTATTTT
. | TRBJ2-7 | . | TRBV6-2/TRBV6-3 | CASSQAGTPYSYEQYF | TGTGCCAGCAGCCAGGCCGGGACACCCTACTCCTACGAGCAGTACTTC
. | TRBJ2-1 | . | TRBV25-1 | CASSEYETFNEQFF | TGTGCCAGCAGTGAATATGAGACTTTCAATGAGCAGTTCTTC
TRBD2 | TRBJ2-7 | . | TRBV20-1 | CSALAGAHSYEQYF | TGCAGTGCTTTAGCGGGAGCCCACTCCTACGAGCAGTACTTC
. | TRBJ1-5 | few | TRBV28 | CASSWIGEGQPQHF | TGTGCCAGCAGCTGGATAGGGGAGGGGCAGCCCCAGCATTTT
. | TRBJ2-5 | few | TRBV15 | CATSRGQGYQETQYF | TGTGCCACCAGCAGAGGCCAGGGGTACCAAGAGACCCAGTACTTC
. | TRBJ2-3 | . | TRBV24-1 | CATSDPGRGTDTQYF | TGTGCCACCAGTGATCCGGGCCGGGGAACAGATACGCAGTATTTT
. | TRBJ2-7 | . | TRBV28 | CASSLLTGISSYEQYF | TGTGCCAGCAGTTTACTGACAGGAATATCCTCCTACGAGCAGTACTTC
. | TRBJ2-5 | few | TRBV29-1 | CSVFRAGETQYF | TGCAGCGTTTTCCGGGCGGGGGAGACCCAGTACTTC
. | TRBJ1-1 | . | TRBV20-1 | CSANQGDTEAFF | TGCAGTGCAAATCAGGGTGACACTGAAGCTTTCTTT
TRBD2 | TRBJ2-5 | . | TRBV27 | CASGLAGYQETQYF | TGTGCCAGCGGACTAGCGGGGTACCAAGAGACCCAGTACTTC
TRBD1 | TRBJ2-7 | few | TRBV4-2 | CASSQRGRGPLNEQYF | TGTGCCAGCAGCCAAAGGGGCAGGGGGCCTTTGAACGAGCAGTACTTC
. | TRBJ2-4 | many | TRBV12-3/TRBV12-4 | CASSPDIFRNIQYF | TGTGCCAGCAGTCCTGACATCTTTCGAAACATTCAGTACTTC
TRBD2 | TRBJ2-3 | many | TRBV7-2 | CASSFGTSEYTQYF | TGTGCCAGCAGCTTCGGGACTAGCGAATATACGCAGTATTTT
TRBD2 | TRBJ2-7 | few | TRBV7-9 | CASSPREETYEQYF | TGTGCCAGCAGCCCTCGGGAGGAGACCTACGAGCAGTACTTC
TRBD2 | TRBJ2-1 | . | TRBV20-1 | CSARDYEIYNEQFF | TGCAGTGCACGGGACTACGAAATCTACAATGAGCAGTTCTTC
TRBD1 | TRBJ1-5 | . | TRBV15 | CATSRGDSRVPQHF | TGTGCCACCAGCAGAGGGGACAGCCGAGTGCCCCAGCATTTT
. | TRBJ2-5 | few | TRBV4-2 | CASSQGVLGETQYF | TGTGCCAGCAGCCAAGGCGTTTTAGGGGAGACCCAGTACTTC
. | TRBJ1-1 | . | TRBV6-4 | CASSGSLGAEAFF | TGTGCCAGCAGTGGCTCTTTGGGGGCTGAAGCTTTCTTT
. | TRBJ1-1 | few | TRBV11-2 | CASSLVGRSQHSNTEAFF | TGTGCCAGCAGCTTAGTGGGCAGGAGCCAACACAGCAACACTGAAGCTTTCTTT
. | TRBJ2-3 | few | TRBV18 | CASSRLLTDTQYF | TGTGCCAGCTCACGACTATTGACAGATACGCAGTATTTT
. | TRBJ2-7 | . | TRBV7-2 | CASLLGGGVSYEQYF | TGTGCCAGCCTATTGGGGGGCGGTGTTTCCTACGAGCAGTACTTC
TRBD1 | TRBJ2-1 | . | TRBV29-1 | CSVIGTARSYNEQFF | TGCAGCGTGATCGGGACAGCCCGATCCTACAATGAGCAGTTCTTC
TRBD2 | TRBJ2-5 | . | TRBV10-3 | CAISDSGGSKETQYF | TGTGCCATCAGTGATTCGGGCGGGAGTAAGGAGACCCAGTACTTC
. | TRBJ2-3 | few | TRBV4-3 | CASSQAYRTDTQYF | TGCGCCAGCAGCCAAGCCTACAGGACAGATACGCAGTATTTT
. | TRBJ2-1 | . | TRBV20-1 | CSADPGHKSSYNEQFF | TGCAGTGCCGATCCGGGACACAAGAGCTCCTACAATGAGCAGTTCTTC
. | TRBJ1-5 | many | TRBV18 | CASSPPGQQPQHF | TGTGCCAGCTCACCACCGGGGCAGCAGCCCCAGCATTTT
. | TRBJ2-1 | many | TRBV7-2 | CASSLNAYYNEQFF | TGTGCCAGCAGCCTAAACGCTTACTACAATGAGCAGTTCTTC
TRBD2 | TRBJ2-7 | many | TRBV5-1 | CASRNAGAYEQYF | TGCGCCAGCAGAAATGCGGGAGCCTACGAGCAGTACTTC
. | TRBJ2-7 | few | TRBV5-6 | CASSSRLRGAEQYF | TGTGCCAGCAGCTCCCGCCTCCGAGGAGCCGAGCAGTACTTC
. | TRBJ2-1 | . | TRBV7-2 | CASSLVPASGNNEQFF | TGTGCCAGCAGCTTAGTCCCGGCCTCGGGAAACAATGAGCAGTTCTTC
. | TRBJ1-2 | . | TRBV4-3 | CASSQDRYEKGYTF | TGCGCCAGCAGCCAAGATCGCTATGAAAAAGGCTACACCTTC
TRBD1 | TRBJ1-1 | . | TRBV3-1 | CASRRGPGNTEAFF | TGTGCCAGCAGGAGGGGGCCGGGGAACACTGAAGCTTTCTTT
. | TRBJ1-5 | . | TRBV5-1 | CASSLVFNQPQHF | TGCGCCAGCAGCCTGGTTTTCAATCAGCCCCAGCATTTT
. | TRBJ2-1 | few | TRBV2 | CASMNPRAKAVNEQFF | TGTGCCAGCATGAATCCCCGGGCCAAGGCCGTCAATGAGCAGTTCTTC
. | TRBJ1-2 | few | TRBV7-2 | CASSIYRDTNYGYTF | TGTGCCAGCAGCATATACAGGGATACTAACTATGGCTACACCTTC
. | TRBJ1-6 | many | TRBV11-2 | CASSATGRPYNSPLHF | TGTGCCAGCAGCGCCACAGGGAGGCCCTATAATTCACCCCTCCACTTT
. | TRBJ1-1 | . | TRBV5-1 | CASSLVQETFSNTEAFF | TGCGCCAGCAGCTTGGTCCAGGAAACCTTCTCAAACACTGAAGCTTTCTTT